A single sample gave rise to the 27 T cell receptor beta chains below, sequenced in a study of cytomegalovirus exposure and HLA in healthy donors. The PCR ran on 60 Vbeta and 13 Jbeta primers. Assay used: immunoSEQ multiplex PCR; TCRdb lists only in-frame clones, some missing. The table records approximately 190,000 clones, more than 65% of them present only once. The sample taken for sequencing was PBMCs. These receptors all stem from a man aged 40-49 years in good health and CMV-seropositive.

This chain uses TRBV11-2 with TRBJ2-7; 8 bases fit TRBD2. Germline V gene data show CDR1 as SGHAT and CDR2 as FQNNGV. This CDR3 comprises 15 residues. The J segment lost 4 bases and the V segment lost 5 bases, leaving 10 bases of the junction unmatched. The CDR3 DNA sequence: TGTGCCAGCAGCAACGGGCGGGAGGTGCGATACGAGCAGTACTTC. Protein: CASSNGREVRYEQYF.

This clone was recorded a few times. The chain combines TRBV5-5 with TRBJ2-7; D may be TRBD1 (6 bases). The germline gives CDR1 SGHKS, CDR2 YYEKEE (reference sequence). The CDR3 has 13 residues. The V end was cut by 2 bases, the J end by 2 bases, with 8 bases between. CDR3: CASSFGTTYEQYF. CDR3 DNA sequence: TGTGCCAGCAGCTTCGGGACAACCTACGAGCAGTACTTC.

This clone was seen a single time. The chain uses TRBV4-3 and TRBJ2-7; 13 bases are a match to TRBD2. CDR1 is LGHNA, CDR2 YSLEER, per germline. This CDR3 contains 16 residues. J was trimmed by 3 bases and V by 0 bases; bases with no gene match: 2. The CDR3 region is CASSQDTSGRVYEQYF. Written as DNA, the CDR3 is TGCGCCAGCAGCCAAGATACTAGCGGGAGGGTCTACGAGCAGTACTTC.

J is TRBJ2-1 and V is TRBV5-1; 7 bases map to TRBD1. This CDR3 is built from 15 residues. Germline CDR1 is SGHRS and CDR2 is YFSETQ. With V trimmed by 1 base and J by 0 bases, 1 base remained unmatched. CDR3 protein: CASSLTGDSYNEQFF. CDR3 nucleotide sequence: TGCGCCAGCAGCTTGACAGGGGACTCCTACAATGAGCAGTTCTTC.

The chain's CDR3 is CASSQDEVFTDTQYF. DNA of the CDR3: TGTGCCAGCAGCCAAGATGAGGTATTCACAGATACGCAGTATTTT. The J gene is TRBJ2-3, the V gene TRBV4-2; D is uncertain. This CDR3 has 15 amino acids. Trimming took 0 bases from V and 2 from J, leaving 9 bases between them. In germline, CDR1 is LGHNA, CDR2 YNFKEQ.

The chain recombines TRBV4-1 with TRBJ1-4; tentative D call: TRBD1 (5 bases). There are 16 residues in the CDR3. V was trimmed by 4 bases and J by 0 bases, leaving 12 bases between them. Germline CDR1 MGHRA, CDR2 YSYEKL. The CDR3 is CASSPWGPPTNEKLFF. In DNA form, the CDR3 reads TGCGCCAGCAGCCCGTGGGGCCCTCCAACTAATGAAAAACTGTTTTTT.

This clone has only one observation. The chain employs TRBV2 and TRBJ1-2; tentatively, D is TRBD1 (5 bases). Germline CDR1 SNHLY, CDR2 FYNNEI. V lost 7 bases and J lost 6, with 12 bases in between. The CDR3 is made up of 12 amino acids. The CDR3 DNA reads as TGTGCCAGCACCAGGACATCAAATGGCTACACCTTC. It specifies CASTRTSNGYTF.

The V call is TRBV10-3, the J call TRBJ2-5, with TRBD1 identical over 7 bases. Germline CDR1 and CDR2: ENHRY and SYGVKD. V gave up 4 bases and J gave up 5 bases; unmatched junction bases: 10. CDR3 length: 15 residues. CDR3 nucleotide sequence: TGTGCCATCAGTGCCCAGGGACAGACATTGGAGACCCAGTACTTC. It yields the protein CAISAQGQTLETQYF.

This sequence joins TRBV5-5 and TRBJ2-7, with D perhaps matching TRBD2 (7 bases). Germline V CDR1 and CDR2: SGHKS, YYEKEE (reference sequence). This CDR3 contains 14 residues. Trimming pared 4 bases from V and 4 bases from J, leaving 15 bases between. CDR3 sequence: CASSLPGGPYEQYF. For the CDR3, the DNA is TGTGCCAGCAGCCTGCCGGGGGGCCCGTACGAGCAGTACTTC.

The chain links TRBV9 to TRBJ2-3; D may be TRBD2 (6 bases). CDR1 and CDR2 from the germline V gene are SGDLS and YYNGEE. The CDR3 covers 15 residues. V dropped 0 bases and J dropped 3 bases, with 11 bases sitting between them. CDR3 residues: CASSVGGGLTDTQYF. CDR3 nucleotides: TGTGCCAGCAGCGTAGGTGGGGGACTGACAGATACGCAGTATTTT.

Note on this clone: The sample contains more than one DNA sequence encoding this CDR3. The rearrangement joins TRBV18 to TRBJ2-5; a weak D match, TRBD2 (6 bases). V was trimmed by 3 bases and J by 2 bases, leaving 10 bases between them. Germline V gene lookup returns CDR1 KGHSH and CDR2 LQKENI. This CDR3 region has 14 residues. The CDR3 loop is CASSPLAVQETQYF. CDR3 nucleotides: TGTGCCAGCTCACCCTTAGCGGTGCAAGAGACCCAGTACTTC. The full variable domain, with the rest looked up from reference TRBV18 and TRBJ2-5, is NAGVMQNPRHLVRRRGQEARLRCSPMKGHSHVYWYRQLPEEGLKFMVYLQKENIIDESGMPKERFSAEFPKEGPSILRIQQVVRGDSAAYFCASSPLAVQETQYFGPGTRLLVL.

In this sample, this clone turned up once. The chain couples TRBV7-2 to TRBJ2-3, with 10 bases that match TRBD2. Trimming at V came to 5 bases and at J to 3 bases, leaving 11 bases not matched to a gene. The CDR3 has 17 residues. The germline CDR1 and CDR2 sequences are SGHTA and FQGNSA. CDR3 amino acids: CASSPRGLAGATDTQYF. As DNA, the CDR3 is TGTGCCAGCAGCCCTAGAGGGCTAGCGGGGGCTACAGATACGCAGTATTTT. The full variable domain, its missing parts supplied by reference TRBV7-2 and TRBJ2-3, is GAGVSQSPSNKVTEKGKDVELRCDPISGHTALYWYRQSLGQGLEFLIYFQGNSAPDKSGLPSDRFSAERTGGSVSTLTIQRTQQEDSAVYLCASSPRGLAGATDTQYFGPGTRLTVL.

This clone was recorded only once. This chain joins TRBV10-1 and TRBJ2-1; 11 nucleotides agree with TRBD2. Germline-derived CDR1 and CDR2 are WNHNN and SYGVQD (reference sequence). Trimming removed 4 bases from V and 2 bases from J; junction bases left unmatched: 13. CDR3 size: 19 residues. CDR3 amino acids: CASSAAEASGGTPYNEQFF. CDR3 coding DNA: TGCGCCAGCAGTGCCGCGGAGGCTAGCGGGGGGACCCCCTACAATGAGCAGTTCTTC.

Concerning this clone: Other DNA variants within this sample encode the same CDR3. This sequence joins TRBV6-5 and TRBJ2-1; 7 positions agree with TRBD2. The CDR3 extends over 13 amino acids. The germline CDR1 and CDR2 sequences are MNHEY and SVGAGI. V trimming: 6 bases; J trimming: 7 bases; junction bases outside the gene matches: 6. CDR3 in amino acids: CASRLAGGNEQFF. CDR3 in DNA: TGTGCCAGCAGATTAGCGGGTGGGAATGAGCAGTTCTTC.

This clone has a handful of counts. The CDR3 nucleotides read TGTGCCAGCAGTTCTACAGGGGGCATGGGTGGCTACACCTTC. It yields the protein CASSSTGGMGGYTF. The V and J genes are TRBV6-1 and TRBJ1-2; TRBD1 matches 9 bases. With 5 bases clipped from V and 7 bases from J, the junction kept 8 bases outside the gene matches. This CDR3 comprises 14 residues. CDR1 and CDR2 (germline): MNHNS, SASEGT.

V gene TRBV30 combines with J gene TRBJ2-1; D gene ambiguous. Germline CDR1 is GTSNPN and CDR2 is SVGIG (reference sequence). V shed 2 bases and J shed 7 bases, with 9 bases lying between them. The CDR3 sequence is 12 residues long. The CDR3 region is CAWSPTGNEQFF. The DNA of the CDR3 is TGTGCCTGGAGTCCGACTGGGAATGAGCAGTTCTTC.

This clone was seen a handful of times. This chain joins TRBV9 and TRBJ2-7, with unresolved D. Trimming cost V 0 bases and J 3 bases, with 10 bases left between them. Germline assignment: CDR1 SGDLS and CDR2 YYNGEE. This CDR3 is 14 amino acids long. CDR3 region: CASSVAVESYEQYF. The CDR3 DNA reads TGTGCCAGCAGCGTAGCTGTGGAGAGCTACGAGCAGTACTTC.

V is TRBV4-1 and J is TRBJ2-1; TRBD2 is a possible D gene (5 bases). The V gene's germline CDR1 is MGHRA and CDR2 YSYEKL. The CDR3 is 17 residues long. The V end was cut by 4 bases, the J end by 4 bases, with 20 bases between. CDR3 DNA sequence: TGCGCCAGCAGCCTGGGCCAAGGAGCGGACTCTTACAATGAGCAGTTCTTC. It is translated as CASSLGQGADSYNEQFF.

The V gene is TRBV2, the J gene TRBJ2-7; the D gene is possibly TRBD2 (6 bases). Germline V gives CDR1 SNHLY, CDR2 FYNNEI. The V and J ends lost 7 bases and 6 bases respectively, with 19 bases between them. The CDR3 totals 14 residues. DNA for the CDR3: TGTGCCAGCACCCTACAGGAGGAGGGCGGCGAGCAGTACTTC. It codes for CASTLQEEGGEQYF.

In nucleotides, the CDR3 is TGTGCCAGCAGCCCAGGGGGCAATCAGCCCCAGCATTTT. Translating gives CASSPGGNQPQHF. The chain has TRBV4-2 and TRBJ1-5; possible D gene TRBD1, 6 bases. The CDR3 has 13 amino acids. Germline CDR1 and CDR2: LGHNA and YNFKEQ. V lost 4 bases to trimming and J lost 2 bases, with 6 bases between them.

This chain links TRBV7-8 with TRBJ1-1; maybe TRBD1 (6 bases). This CDR3 spans 15 amino acids. Trimming cost V 1 base and J 5 bases, with 14 bases left between them. CDR1 and CDR2 (germline): SGHVS, FQNEAQ. The CDR3 protein is CASSLGMGARTEAFF. The CDR3 region has the DNA TGTGCCAGCAGCTTAGGGATGGGGGCGAGGACTGAAGCTTTCTTT.

This chain connects TRBV9 to TRBJ2-7, with TRBD1 matching over 10 bases. The CDR3 sequence is 14 residues long. Germline lookup yields CDR1 SGDLS and CDR2 YYNGEE. The junction had 5 bases not matched to a gene; V was cut back by 4 bases and J by 4 bases. The CDR3 loop is CASSPGQGRYEQYF. In DNA form, the CDR3 reads TGTGCCAGCAGCCCGGGACAGGGGCGTTACGAGCAGTACTTC. The variable domain in full, completed from reference TRBV9 and TRBJ2-7, reads DSGVTQTPKHLITATGQRVTLRCSPRSGDLSVYWYQQSLDQGLQFLIQYYNGEERAKGNILERFSAQQFPDLHSELNLSSLELGDSALYFCASSPGQGRYEQYFGPGTRLTVT.

V gene TRBV7-6 combines with J gene TRBJ2-1, with 9 bases fitting TRBD2. The CDR3 is 17 residues long. Germline CDR1 is SGHVS and CDR2 is FNYEAQ. V shed 5 bases, J shed 3 bases, and the junction held 11 bases outside the gene matches. The CDR3 loop is CASSRDGGRGVYNEQFF. CDR3 DNA: TGTGCCAGCAGCCGTGATGGCGGGAGGGGGGTCTACAATGAGCAGTTCTTC. Looking up the rest from reference TRBV7-6 and TRBJ2-1 gives the full variable domain: GAGVSQSPRYKVTKRGQDVALRCDPISGHVSLYWYRQALGQGPEFLTYFNYEAQQDKSGLPNDRFSAERPEGSISTLTIQRTEQRDSAMYRCASSRDGGRGVYNEQFFGPGTRLTVL.

The chain employs TRBV5-4 and TRBJ2-3; a possible D gene is TRBD1 (6 bases). CDR1 SGHNT and CDR2 YYREEE come from the germline V gene (reference sequence). The V and J ends lost 4 bases and 4 bases respectively, with 10 bases between them. This CDR3 spans 13 amino acids. Here the CDR3 reads CASSTRQADTQYF. The CDR3 bases are TGTGCCAGCAGCACCCGACAGGCAGATACGCAGTATTTT. Variable domain in full (rest from reference TRBV5-4 and TRBJ2-3): ETGVTQSPTHLIKTRGQQVTLRCSSQSGHNTVSWYQQALGQGPQFIFQYYREEENGRGNFPPRFSGLQFPNYSSELNVNALELDDSALYLCASSTRQADTQYFGPGTRLTVL.

This clone was seen once. The chain joins TRBV5-6 to TRBJ2-5; no clear D. CDR1 SGHDT and CDR2 YYEEEE come from the germline V gene. V lost 0 bases and J lost 4, with 7 bases in between. The CDR3 spans 13 residues. CDR3 in DNA: TGTGCCAGCAGCTTGGACCTGGCAGAGACCCAGTACTTC. Protein product: CASSLDLAETQYF.

The J gene is TRBJ2-7, the V gene TRBV11-2, with 9 positions matching TRBD1. Germline V lookup: CDR1 SGHAT, CDR2 FQNNGV. V was clipped by 5 bases and J by 2 bases; unmatched bases: 10. The CDR3 extends over 16 amino acids. The CDR3 DNA reads as TGTGCCAGCAGCCCCGCCGGGACAGGGTTAGCCTACGAGCAGTACTTC. It yields the protein CASSPAGTGLAYEQYF.

The chain employs TRBV6-5 and TRBJ2-1; D may be TRBD1 (5 bases). Germline assignment: CDR1 MNHEY and CDR2 SVGAGI. V lost 2 bases to trimming and J lost 4 bases, with 9 bases between them. This CDR3 spans 14 amino acids. The chain's CDR3 is CASSYPDRYNEQFF. CDR3 bases: TGTGCCAGCAGTTACCCAGACAGATACAATGAGCAGTTCTTC.